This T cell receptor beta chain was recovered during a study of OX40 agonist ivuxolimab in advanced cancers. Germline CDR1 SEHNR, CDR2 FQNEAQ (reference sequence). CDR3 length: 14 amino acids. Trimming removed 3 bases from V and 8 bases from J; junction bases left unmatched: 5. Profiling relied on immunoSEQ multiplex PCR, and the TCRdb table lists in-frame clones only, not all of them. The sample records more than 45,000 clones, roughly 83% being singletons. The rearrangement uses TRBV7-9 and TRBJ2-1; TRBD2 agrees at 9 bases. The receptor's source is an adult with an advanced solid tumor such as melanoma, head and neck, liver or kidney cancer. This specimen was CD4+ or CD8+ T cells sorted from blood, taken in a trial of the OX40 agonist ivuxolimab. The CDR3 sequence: CASSFAGGIDEQFF. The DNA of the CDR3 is TGTGCCAGCAGCTTCGCGGGGGGGATCGATGAGCAGTTCTTC. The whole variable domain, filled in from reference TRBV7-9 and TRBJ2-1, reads DTGVSQNPRHKITKRGQNVTFRCDPISEHNRLYWYRQTLGQGPEFLTYFQNEAQLEKSRLLSDRFSAERPKGSFSTLEIQRTEQGDSAMYLCASSFAGGIDEQFFGPGTRLTVL.